These 28 T cell receptor delta chains were sequenced from one sample in a study of γδ T cells in repeated Plasmodium falciparum infection. TCRdb reanalysed the multiplex PCR reads with CATT. The sample gives 80,000 to 95,000 delta-chain clones, 1.4% of which show up once; under 10% is in the top ten. Bulk repertoires came from Vgamma9/Vdelta2+ or Vdelta2-negative gammadelta T cells flow-sorted from PBMC. The source material was gamma-delta T cells from blood. Receptors originate from a pool of human donors (malaria-infected and uninfected, not separated).

This clone was seen more than once but under ten times. TCRdb lists the protein of a much larger clone for this DNA, which differs at residue 14, so this is likely a read error; the protein given here is translated from the DNA itself. V usage is TRDV1 and J usage is TRDJ1, with 7 bases fitting TRDD2. Per germline, CDR1 TSWWSYY and CDR2 QGS. The J segment lost 4 bases and the V segment lost 1 base, leaving 18 bases of the junction unmatched. There are 19 residues in the CDR3. CDR3 sequence (DNA): TGTGCTCTTGGGGAACCGGAGATTCCTACAGAGATTGGGAGCGATAAACTCATCTTT. It codes for CALGEPEIPTEIGSDKLIF.

The J gene is TRDJ2, while no V gene call was made; TRDD3 reflects the table's D call only, with no check against the DNA. This CDR3 is 23 amino acids long. The CDR3 protein is CALGTRRFLPLYWGTSLTAQPFF. Written as DNA, the CDR3 is TGTGCTCTTGGGACCCGCCGGTTCCTACCCTTGTACTGGGGGACCTCTTTGACAGCACAACCCTTCTTT.

This clone has more than one count but fewer than ten. TCRdb records a much larger clone's protein for this DNA, with a difference at residue 4 that likely arises from a read error; the protein given is the translation of the DNA. The chain uses TRDV2 and TRDJ3, with 10 bases matching TRDD3. No J segment appears in TCRdb, so it was assigned here by matching the sequence to germline. Trimming took 5 bases from V and 0 from J; bases not matched to a gene: 9. This CDR3 is 19 amino acids long. The germline V gene has CDR1 GEAIGNYY and CDR2 EKD. The DNA for the CDR3 is TGTGCCTGTGGCACTTACTGGGGGATCAGCTCCTGGGACACCCGACAGATGTTTTTC. It is translated as CACGTYWGISSWDTRQMFF.

This clone was recorded a few times. TCRdb assigns this DNA the protein of a much larger clone, which departs from its translation at residue 22; this likely reflects a read error, and the protein shown comes from translating the DNA. J gene calling gave no result, while the V gene is TRDV1; the table's TRDD3 call for D was not verified on the DNA. Germline assignment: CDR1 TSWWSYY and CDR2 QGS. CDR3 length equals 23 residues. In nucleotides, the CDR3 is TGTGCTCTTGGGGAACTAAGTACTTTGACAGTACTCCATGCGCCAATTTACACCGATAAACTCACCTTT. It encodes CALGELSTLTVLHAPIYTDKLTF.

This clone has at least ten counts. This chain links TRDV1 with TRDJ1, with TRDD3 matching over 7 bases. There are 17 residues in the CDR3. Germline values: CDR1 TSWWSYY, CDR2 QGS. After removal of 3 bases from V and 3 bases from J, the junction contained 13 bases not matched to a gene. The CDR3 sequence: CALGEGLLWGGADKLIF. The CDR3 DNA reads TGTGCTCTTGGGGAGGGCCTTCTCTGGGGGGGCGCCGATAAACTCATCTTT.

As concerns this clone: This may be a read error, as it is one base from a much larger clone. J is TRDJ1 and V is TRAV29/DV5, with D possibly being TRDD3 (6 bases). This CDR3 has 21 amino acids. With 4 bases removed from V and 0 bases from J, the gap between germline ends came to 34 bases. Germline loops: CDR1 NSMFDY, CDR2 ISSIKDK. CDR3 residues: CAAGELTRIRRPGMYTDKLIF. The CDR3 DNA reads as TGTGCAGCAGGCGAACTCACTCGAATACGCCGGCCGGGGATGTACACCGATAAACTCATCTTT.

In this sample, this clone turned up many times. The chain combines TRDV1 with TRDJ1; weak D call: TRDD2 (6 bases). Germline CDR1 reads TSWWSYY; CDR2 reads QGS. The length of the CDR3 is 22 residues. V dropped 3 bases and J dropped 0 bases, with 32 bases sitting between them. CDR3 loop: CALGDRRGLPPKRGWYTDKLIF. DNA of the CDR3: TGTGCTCTTGGGGATCGCCGCGGCCTTCCGCCAAAGAGGGGGTGGTACACCGATAAACTCATCTTT.

This clone came up many times. The chain combines TRDV1 with TRDJ1; D possibly corresponds to TRDD3 (7 bases). As TCRdb names no J gene, one was assigned here on the basis of a DNA match to germline. The CDR3 spans 24 residues. Germline loops: CDR1 TSWWSYY, CDR2 QGS. V lost 0 bases and J lost 0, with 35 bases in between. The CDR3, as DNA: TGTGCTCTTGGGGAACTAGTTGCCTTCCCGAACCCCCCCTGGGGGCCTCCATACACCGATAAACTCATCTTT. It translates to CALGELVAFPNPPWGPPYTDKLIF.

To note about this clone: The protein given by TCRdb reflects a much larger clone and differs at residue 9 from this DNA's translation, likely from a read error; the protein shown is the DNA's translation. The CDR3 region has the DNA TGTGCCTGTGACACCGGAGGGTCCGCAGAGAAACTCATCTTT. Protein: CACDTGGSAEKLIF. V is TRDV2 and J is TRDJ1, with D unresolved. Matching the DNA to germline supplied the J gene, which TCRdb does not give. The CDR3 sequence is 14 residues long. Trimming shortened V by 0 bases and J by 8 bases, and 15 bases separated the two germline ends. Germline-derived CDR1 and CDR2 are GEAIGNYY and EKD.

This clone was detected ten times or more. The rearrangement links TRDV2 to TRDJ1; 8 bases line up with TRDD3. The germline gives CDR1 GEAIGNYY, CDR2 EKD. This CDR3 contains 27 residues. V lost 2 bases, J lost 10 bases, and 50 bases stayed unmatched. CDR3 coding DNA: TGTGCCTGTGACATGGTCGGTGATGGGGGGATAACTACGGAGACAAGGGGTACACCGATAAACTCATCAGTACTCATCTTT. Translating gives CACDMVGDGGITTETRGTPINSSVLIF.

This clone has just a few counts. This is likely an artifact of a read error, given a far larger clone one base away. The sample carries other DNA sequences with the same CDR3. The genes are TRDV1 and TRDJ1; the match to TRDD3 covers 7 bases. Germline V gives CDR1 TSWWSYY, CDR2 QGS. The CDR3 extends over 21 amino acids. V lost 1 base and J lost 5; bases outside the gene matches: 25. The chain's CDR3 is CALGEQASYEWGTRATDKLIF. The CDR3 DNA follows: TGTGCTCTTGGGGAACAGGCCAGTTACGAGTGGGGGACACGTGCCACTGATAAACTCATCTTT.

Note on this clone: A far larger clone differs by one base, so this is likely a read error. The same CDR3 arises from other DNA sequences in this sample as well. The chain is built from TRDV1 and TRDJ1; D unresolved. The J gene comes from matching the DNA to germline here; TCRdb lacks it. The CDR3 extends over 17 amino acids. Germline V gives CDR1 TSWWSYY, CDR2 QGS. The CDR3 region is CALGQGSPPRYTDKLIF. CDR3 nucleotides: TGTGCTCTTGGGCAAGGGTCCCCTCCCCGTTACACCGACAAACTCATCTTT.

This clone was counted ten times or more. The chain is built from TRDV1 and TRDJ1, with 11 bases matching TRDD3. This CDR3 is built from 19 residues. CDR1 TSWWSYY and CDR2 QGS come from the germline V gene. V trimming: 0 bases; J trimming: 4 bases; junction bases outside the gene matches: 13. The CDR3 region has the DNA TGTGCTCTTGGGGAACTACCTCCTCCACTGGGGGATAGGGGCGATAAACTCATCTTT. Residues: CALGELPPPLGDRGDKLIF.

The V call is TRDV1, the J call TRDJ1; 9 nucleotides agree with TRDD3. The J gene, absent from TCRdb, was called here by matching the DNA to germline. This CDR3 region has 22 residues. Germline V gives CDR1 TSWWSYY, CDR2 QGS. The V and J ends lost 5 bases and 0 bases, in that order; junction bases with no gene match: 25. The DNA of the CDR3 is TGTGCTCTTGGGAAGGGATCCCTACCCTTACTGGGGGAGGGAACTTACACCGATAAACTCATCTTT. It codes for CALGKGSLPLLGEGTYTDKLIF.

This clone was seen only a few times. A far larger clone differs by one base, so this is likely a read error. The same CDR3 is also encoded by other DNA sequences in this sample. V is TRDV1 and J is TRDJ1; 10 bases fit TRDD3. The ends lost 6 bases at V and 1 base at J; junction bases unmatched: 41. Germline V gene data show CDR1 as TSWWSYY and CDR2 as QGS. This CDR3 comprises 27 residues. DNA for the CDR3: TGTGCTCTTGGAAAACAGAAGCTTCTCGCCACACGGATGCAGGGGGATACGCGTATGAGGGCCACCGATAAACTCATCTTT. Translation: CALGKQKLLATRMQGDTRMRATDKLIF.

This clone was found a few times. The TCRdb protein comes from a much larger clone and disagrees with this DNA's translation at residue 19, likely due to a read error; the protein given here is derived from the DNA. This chain joins TRDV1 and TRDJ1; D might be TRDD3 (5 bases). The length of the CDR3 is 21 residues. Germline loops: CDR1 TSWWSYY, CDR2 QGS. In nucleotides, the CDR3 is TGTGCTCTTGGGGAACTTGACCTGAAGAGATGGGGCCCTAAAGAGACCGATAAACGCATCTTT. It yields the protein CALGELDLKRWGPKETDKRIF.

For this clone: The protein recorded in TCRdb matches a much larger clone and deviates from this DNA's translation at residue 15, suggesting a read error; the protein here is obtained by translating the DNA. The chain joins TRDV1 to TRDJ1; TRDD3 matches 9 bases. TCRdb leaves out the J gene; it was filled in here by matching the DNA to germline. CDR3 length: 22 residues. CDR1 TSWWSYY and CDR2 QGS come from the germline V gene. V lost 2 bases, J lost 0 bases, and 22 bases stayed unmatched. CDR3 DNA sequence: TGTGCTCTTGGGGAATCCGCAAACTTGCGCGGGGGATACCTACAGTACACCGATAAACTCATCTTT. Its translation: CALGESANLRGGYLQYTDKLIF.

This clone was detected a few times. This is likely an artifact of a read error, given a far larger clone one base away. The same CDR3 also results from other DNA sequences found in this sample. V is TRDV2 and J is TRDJ1, with TRDD3 matching 8 bases. The J gene, not given by TCRdb, was assigned here from a germline match of the nucleotide sequence. The germline V gene encodes CDR1 GEAIGNYY and CDR2 EKD. The CDR3 loop spans 17 amino acids. The CDR3 coding sequence is TGCGCCTGTGACACCCTCGGTGGGGGATTCTACACCGATAAACTCATCTTT. It is translated as CACDTLGGGFYTDKLIF.

This clone was seen more than once but under ten times. The rearrangement joins TRDV1 to TRDJ1; 8 bases align to TRDD3. Matching the DNA to germline supplied the J gene, which TCRdb does not give. Germline V CDR1 and CDR2: TSWWSYY, QGS. Unmatched junction bases numbered 26, after V lost 2 bases and J lost 0 bases. The CDR3 runs to 23 residues. In DNA form, the CDR3 reads TGTGCTCTTGGGGAATGCTTCTATCCCTCTTTGCACGCTGGGGGACCCTACACCGATAAACTCATCTTT. This translates into CALGECFYPSLHAGGPYTDKLIF.

This clone was found a few times. TCRdb's listed protein matches a much larger clone and diverges from this DNA's translation at residue 13, likely through a read error; the protein shown comes from the DNA. V and J are TRDV2 and TRDJ1; D might be TRDD3 (6 bases). Matching the DNA to germline supplied the J gene, which TCRdb does not give. Germline values: CDR1 GEAIGNYY, CDR2 EKD. This CDR3 has 23 amino acids. V was clipped by 0 bases and J by 7 bases, with 41 bases between them. Here the CDR3 DNA reads TGTGCCTGTGACACCGCCCCGGCACGTGGAGTGGGGGGTACGACCTACCTACCTGGTAAACTCATCTTT. Translating it yields CACDTAPARGVGGTTYLPGKLIF.

This clone came up a few times. TCRdb pairs this DNA with a much larger clone's protein that differs at residue 6, likely a read error; the protein shown was translated from the DNA. The gene calls are TRDV2 and TRDJ1, with a tentative D call TRDD3 (6 bases). TCRdb records no J gene; here it was assigned by comparing the DNA to germline. Germline V gives CDR1 GEAIGNYY, CDR2 EKD. V was pared by 3 bases and J by 1 base, with 26 bases between. The CDR3 is made up of 19 amino acids. CDR3 residues: CACDSVGRPMAGVTDKLIF. The CDR3 nucleotides read TGTGCCTGTGACTCGGTAGGCCGGCCCATGGCTGGGGTCACCGATAAACTCATCTTT.

About this clone itself: For this DNA, TCRdb reports the protein of a much larger clone, which diverges at residue 19, most likely from a read error; the protein presented here is translated directly from the DNA. There is no J gene call, but TRDV2 is given as the V gene; the table calls TRDD3, which could not be checked here. CDR1 is GEAIGNYY, CDR2 EKD, per germline. The CDR3 loop spans 21 amino acids. The DNA of the CDR3 is TGTGCCTGTGACACCGGGGAATGGGGGATACGCAGCTCCTGGGACACCCGACAGACGTTTTTC. It is translated as CACDTGEWGIRSSWDTRQTFF.

As regards this clone: A far larger clone is off by one base, so a read error is likely. Other DNA sequences in the same sample also yield this CDR3. The CDR3 DNA reads as TGTGCCCTTGGGGTCACCTCCTACTTCGGATCAAATACTGGGCGACTAGGGTACACCGATAAACTCATCTTT. Encoded protein: CALGVTSYFGSNTGRLGYTDKLIF. V and J are TRDV1 and TRDJ1; D tentatively fits TRDD2 or TRDD3 (6 bases each). No J gene was available from TCRdb, and it was assigned here by a germline match of the DNA. The CDR3 consists of 24 residues. Germline CDR1 and CDR2: TSWWSYY and QGS.

A few counts support this clone. TCRdb shows a much larger clone's protein in place of this DNA's translation, and the two differ at residue 4, likely through a read error; the protein shown is translated from the DNA. J is TRDJ1 and V is TRDV2, with 13 bases fitting TRDD3. TCRdb carries no J gene annotation; the J gene was assigned here by matching the DNA with germline. Germline loops: CDR1 GEAIGNYY, CDR2 EKD. CDR3 length equals 16 residues. CDR3 region: CACNTLGDTDKGKLIF. The DNA for the CDR3 is TGTGCCTGTAACACACTGGGGGATACGGATAAAGGGAAACTCATCTTT.

The table lists this clone with many counts. A read error likely explains this, since a far larger clone differs by one base. Distinct nucleotide sequences in the sample also encode this CDR3. This rearrangement joins TRDV2 to TRDJ1, with D possibly TRDD3 on 5 matching bases. Per the germline V gene, CDR1 is GEAIGNYY and CDR2 is EKD. This CDR3 comprises 14 residues. CDR3 sequence reads: CACDPLGYTDKLIF. The CDR3 coding sequence is TGTGCCTGTGACCCCTTGGGGTACACCGATAAGCTCATCTTT.

Comment on this clone: A read error likely explains why the TCRdb protein, taken from a much larger clone, differs from this DNA's translation at residue 8; the protein shown is translated from the DNA. The chain uses TRDV2 and TRDJ3, with TRDD3 matching 7 bases. TCRdb lists no J gene, so it was determined here by aligning the DNA to germline. The CDR3 length is 18 residues. CDR1 GEAIGNYY and CDR2 EKD come from the germline V gene. V was pared by 1 base and J by 2 bases, with 7 bases of the junction left unmatched. The CDR3 spells CACDTLGGTPWDTRQMFF. The CDR3 region has the DNA TGTGCCTGTGACACGCTGGGGGGTACGCCCTGGGACACCCGACAGATGTTTTTC.

On this clone: The mismatch at residue 8 between this DNA's translation and the TCRdb protein of a much larger clone likely reflects a read error; the protein shown is translated from the DNA. This chain joins TRDV1 and TRDJ1, with no clear D. TCRdb carries no J gene annotation; the J gene was assigned here by matching the DNA with germline. Germline-derived CDR1 and CDR2 are TSWWSYY and QGS. This CDR3 has 19 residues. V lost 0 bases and J 1 base, leaving 21 bases between the germline ends. The CDR3 DNA sequence: TGTGCTCTTGGGGAACTAGTCAGGCGGGGTTCCCCACGCACCGATAAACTCATCTTT. Translated: CALGELVRRGSPRTDKLIF.

With respect to this clone: A read error likely explains this, since a far larger clone differs by one base. Other DNA sequences in the sample encode the same CDR3. The gene calls are TRDV2 and TRDJ1; weak D call: TRDD3 (7 bases). Germline V lookup: CDR1 GEAIGNYY, CDR2 EKD. The CDR3 covers 16 residues. This chain's CDR3 is CACEKLGIKIADKLIF. CDR3 bases: TGCGCCTGTGAAAAACTGGGGATCAAAATAGCCGATAAACTCATCTTT.